The sequence of this TCR beta chain was determined in a study of control samples from healthy donors and cancer patients. Assay: immunoSEQ multiplex PCR; the TCRdb copy retains only in-frame clones and omits some. This sample has about 90,000 clones, with over 75% found just once. CDR1 and CDR2 (germline): MNHEY, SMNVEV (reference sequence). There are 15 residues in the CDR3. Between the trimmed V and J ends, which lost 1 base and 4 bases, there was a span of 11 bases. Material for sequencing was blood. The clonotype was recovered from a woman in her late teens or twenties in good health. The rearrangement joins TRBV27 to TRBJ1-3, with a weak D call TRBD1 (6 bases). CDR3 in DNA: TGTGCCAGCAGTTTATATCCTGGGGGCGGAAACACCATATATTTT. Translating it yields CASSLYPGGGNTIYF.